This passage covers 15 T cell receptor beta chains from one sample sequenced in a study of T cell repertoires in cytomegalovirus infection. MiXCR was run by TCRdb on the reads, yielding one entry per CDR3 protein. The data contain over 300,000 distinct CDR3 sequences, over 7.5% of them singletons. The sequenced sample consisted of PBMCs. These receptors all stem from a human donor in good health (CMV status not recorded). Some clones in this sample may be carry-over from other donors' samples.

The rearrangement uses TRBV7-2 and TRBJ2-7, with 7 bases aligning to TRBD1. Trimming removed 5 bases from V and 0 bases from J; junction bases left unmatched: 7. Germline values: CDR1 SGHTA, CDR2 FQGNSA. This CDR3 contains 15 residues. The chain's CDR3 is CASSRIRDSSYEQYF. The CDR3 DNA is TGTGCCAGCAGCCGGATCCGGGACAGCTCCTACGAGCAGTACTTC.

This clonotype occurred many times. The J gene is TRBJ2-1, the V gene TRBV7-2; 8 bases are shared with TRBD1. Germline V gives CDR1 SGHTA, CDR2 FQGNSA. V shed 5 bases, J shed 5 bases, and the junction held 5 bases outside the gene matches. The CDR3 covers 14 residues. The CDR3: CASSPGQANNEQFF. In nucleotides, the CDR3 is TGTGCCAGCAGCCCGGGACAGGCGAACAATGAGCAGTTCTTC.

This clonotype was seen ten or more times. CDR3: CASRGGQGYEQYF. The CDR3 DNA reads TGTGCCAGCAGGGGGGGCCAGGGCTACGAGCAGTACTTC. J is TRBJ2-7 and V is TRBV7-2; D is tentatively TRBD1 or TRBD2 (6 bases each). The CDR3 runs to 13 residues. V lost 6 bases and J lost 3, with 12 bases in between. CDR1 SGHTA and CDR2 FQGNSA come from the germline V gene.

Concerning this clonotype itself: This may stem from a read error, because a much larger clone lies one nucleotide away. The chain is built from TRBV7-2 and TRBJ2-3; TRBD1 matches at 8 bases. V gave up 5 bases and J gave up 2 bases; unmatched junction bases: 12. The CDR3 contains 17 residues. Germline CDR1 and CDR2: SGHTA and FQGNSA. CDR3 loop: CASSRIVPGQDTDTQYF. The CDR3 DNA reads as TGTGCCAGCAGCCGCATAGTGCCGGGACAGGACACAGATACGCAGTATTTT.

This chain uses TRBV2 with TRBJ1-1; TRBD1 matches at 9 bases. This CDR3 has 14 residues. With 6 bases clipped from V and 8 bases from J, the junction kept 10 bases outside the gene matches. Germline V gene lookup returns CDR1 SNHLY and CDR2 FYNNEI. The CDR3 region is CASRKIGQGYEAFF. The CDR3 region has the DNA TGTGCCAGCAGGAAGATCGGACAGGGGTACGAAGCTTTCTTT.

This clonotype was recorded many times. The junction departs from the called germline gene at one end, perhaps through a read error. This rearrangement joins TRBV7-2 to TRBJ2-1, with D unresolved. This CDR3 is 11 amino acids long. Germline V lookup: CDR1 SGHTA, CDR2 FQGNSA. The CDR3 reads CASSLATNAIF. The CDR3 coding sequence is TGTGCCAGCAGCTTAGCAACAAATGCAATCTTC.

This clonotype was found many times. CDR3 residues: CASSLGGRIDEQFF. In nucleotides, the CDR3 is TGTGCCAGCAGCTTAGGGGGGAGGATCGATGAGCAGTTCTTC. The chain links TRBV7-2 to TRBJ2-1; D may be TRBD2 (6 bases). The V end was cut by 1 base, the J end by 8 bases, with 12 bases between. Germline V gene data show CDR1 as SGHTA and CDR2 as FQGNSA. CDR3 length equals 14 residues.

The CDR3, as DNA: TGTGCCAGTATCTCCGGGACAGGGTCTAATGAGCAGTTCTTC. It translates to CASISGTGSNEQFF. The chain has TRBV19 and TRBJ2-1; TRBD1 agrees at 9 bases. J gave up 7 bases and V 7 bases, and 8 bases lay outside the gene matches. The CDR3 sequence is 14 residues long. Germline CDR1 reads LNHDA; CDR2 reads SQIVND (reference sequence).

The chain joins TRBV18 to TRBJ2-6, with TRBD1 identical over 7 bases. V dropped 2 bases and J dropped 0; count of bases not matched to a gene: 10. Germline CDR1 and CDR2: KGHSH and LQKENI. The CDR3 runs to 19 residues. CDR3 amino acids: CASSPSGTVGSSGANVLTF. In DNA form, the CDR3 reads TGTGCCAGCTCACCATCCGGGACAGTGGGCAGCTCTGGGGCCAACGTCCTGACTTTC. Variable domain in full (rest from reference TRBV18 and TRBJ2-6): NAGVMQNPRHLVRRRGQEARLRCSPMKGHSHVYWYRQLPEEGLKFMVYLQKENIIDESGMPKERFSAEFPKEGPSILRIQQVVRGDSAAYFCASSPSGTVGSSGANVLTFGAGSRLTVL.

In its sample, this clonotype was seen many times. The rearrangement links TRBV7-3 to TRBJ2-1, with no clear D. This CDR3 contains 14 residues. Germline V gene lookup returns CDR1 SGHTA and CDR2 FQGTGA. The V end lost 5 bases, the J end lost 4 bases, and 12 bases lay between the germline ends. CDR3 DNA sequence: TGTGCCAGCAGCCTCAGAGGCGAATACAATGAGCAGTTCTTC. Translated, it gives CASSLRGEYNEQFF.

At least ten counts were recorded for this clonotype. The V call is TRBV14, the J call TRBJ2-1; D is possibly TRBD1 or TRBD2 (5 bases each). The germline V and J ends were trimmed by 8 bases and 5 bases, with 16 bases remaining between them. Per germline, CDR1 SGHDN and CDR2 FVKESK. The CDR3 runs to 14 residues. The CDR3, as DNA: TGTGCCAGCGGGGGATCGGAAAGTCACAATGAGCAGTTCTTC. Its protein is CASGGSESHNEQFF.

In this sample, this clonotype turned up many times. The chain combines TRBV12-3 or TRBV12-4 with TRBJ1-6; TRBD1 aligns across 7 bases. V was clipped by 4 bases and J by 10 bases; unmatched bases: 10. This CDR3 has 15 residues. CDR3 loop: CASSSRGRGQSPLHF. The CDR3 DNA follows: TGTGCCAGCAGTTCTCGGGGTAGGGGGCAGTCACCCCTCCACTTT.

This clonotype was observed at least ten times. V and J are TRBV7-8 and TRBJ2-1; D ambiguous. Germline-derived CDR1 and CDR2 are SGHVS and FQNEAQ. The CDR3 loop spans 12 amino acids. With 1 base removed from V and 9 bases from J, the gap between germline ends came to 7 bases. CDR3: CASSLEATEQFF. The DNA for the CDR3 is TGTGCCAGCAGCTTAGAAGCAACTGAGCAGTTCTTC.

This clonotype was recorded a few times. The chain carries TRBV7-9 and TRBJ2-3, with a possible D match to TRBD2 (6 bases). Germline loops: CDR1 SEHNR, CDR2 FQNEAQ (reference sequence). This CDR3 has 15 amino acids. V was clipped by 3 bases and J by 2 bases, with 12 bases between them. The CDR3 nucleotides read TGTGCCAGCAGCTTGCTAGCGATATTCACAGATACGCAGTATTTT. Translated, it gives CASSLLAIFTDTQYF.

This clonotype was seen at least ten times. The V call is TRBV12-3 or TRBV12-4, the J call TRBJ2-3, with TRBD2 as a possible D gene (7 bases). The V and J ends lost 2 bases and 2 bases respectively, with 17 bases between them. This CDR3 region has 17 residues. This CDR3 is CASSLLGGAVPTDTQYF. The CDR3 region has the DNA TGTGCCAGCAGTTTACTTGGGGGGGCAGTCCCCACAGATACGCAGTATTTT.